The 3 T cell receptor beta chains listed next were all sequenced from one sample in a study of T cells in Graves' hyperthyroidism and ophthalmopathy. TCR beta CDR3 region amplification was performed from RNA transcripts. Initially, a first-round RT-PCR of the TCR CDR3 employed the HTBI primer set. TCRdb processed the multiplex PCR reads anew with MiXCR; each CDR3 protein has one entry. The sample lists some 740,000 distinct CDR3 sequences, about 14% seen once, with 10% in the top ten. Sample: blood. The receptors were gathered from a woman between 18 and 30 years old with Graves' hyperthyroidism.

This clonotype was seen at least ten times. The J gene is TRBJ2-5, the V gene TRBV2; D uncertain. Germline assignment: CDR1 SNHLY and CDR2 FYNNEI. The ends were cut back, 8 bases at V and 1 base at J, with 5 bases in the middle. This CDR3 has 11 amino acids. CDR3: CASPSQETQYF. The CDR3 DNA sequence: TGTGCCAGCCCCAGCCAAGAGACCCAGTACTTC.

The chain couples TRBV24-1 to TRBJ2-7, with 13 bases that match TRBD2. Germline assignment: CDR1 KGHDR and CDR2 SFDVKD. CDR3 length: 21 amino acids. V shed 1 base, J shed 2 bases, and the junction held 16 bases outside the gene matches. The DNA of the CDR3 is TGTGCCACCAGTGATTTCCAGGGGACCTGGACTAGCGGGAGATGGGCCTACGAGCAGTACTTC. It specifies CATSDFQGTWTSGRWAYEQYF.

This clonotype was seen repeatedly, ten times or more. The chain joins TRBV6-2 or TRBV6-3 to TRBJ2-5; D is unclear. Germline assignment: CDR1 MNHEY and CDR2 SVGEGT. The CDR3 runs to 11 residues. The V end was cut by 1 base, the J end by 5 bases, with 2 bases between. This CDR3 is CASSYWETQYF. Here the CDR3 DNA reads TGTGCCAGCAGTTACTGGGAGACCCAGTACTTC.